One TCR beta chain is described in this entry. The antigen it recognizes is unknown. Base qualities are not recorded, but no much larger clone differs from it by a single base. TCR CDR3 regions were amplified from genomic DNA by multiplex PCR using the deep immunoSEQ assay. For each cell subset, the extracted genomic DNA was distributed evenly across all wells of several immunoSEQ 96-well plates, and each plate served as one replicate. Each replicate PCR for sorted subsets received about 220 ng genomic DNA, equal to about 29,000 T cell genomes. Purified libraries were measured with a Qubit 3.0 fluorometer, size-checked on a Bioanalyzer 2100, and measured again with the KAPA Library Quantification kit. A separate single-read 150-cycle Illumina NextSeq 550 flow cell was used to sequence each immunoSEQ 96-well plate. The original pipeline was this. Because only junctional sequences without quality scores were contained in the immunoSEQ output, filtering matching that applied to full-length reads could not be performed. Sequences were annotated with PyIR, a Python wrapper for IgBLAST v1.9, using IMGT germline references to assign V/J genes and CDR3. Reads were removed for weak V/J assignments (E-value above 1e-6), missing CDR3, stop codons, out-of-frame junctions, or ambiguous translated residues. A V3J clonotype was defined by an identical inferred V gene, J gene, and CDR3 amino acid sequence. To compute the percentage overlap between repertoires, the number of shared unique clonotypes was divided by the size of the smaller repertoire. RTK rarefaction, the Chao1 estimator, and Recon v2.1 estimates of unobserved clonotypes were used to assess repertoire richness. For all TCRbeta clonotypes obtained by the gDNA method from a handful of donors, generation probabilities were computed with OLGA. This immuneACCESS table, as held by TCRdb, lists in-frame sequences with V and J called but not all clones. Of the missing ones, under half trace to an unresolved V gene in checked studies; the others have no known cause. V, J and clone size were drawn from that table, and D and trimming were deduced from the DNA. The sample records nearly 1 million clones, roughly 72% of which are singletons. Of the sample, about 1.5% falls within the top ten clones.

The entry originates in a study of shared clonotypes between healthy human individuals (dated by TCRdb to the early 2020s). General notes on the study: A couple of women and three men aged 18 to 49 years were included in the cohort. For each donor, three plates each were used for CD4 naive and CD4 memory, two plates were used for CD8 naive, and one plate was used for CD8 memory. To estimate repertoire size and how much clonotype sharing occurs between individuals, the study deeply sequenced the blood TCR repertoires of roughly 5 healthy adults. To increase sequencing depth and limit assay-specific biases, different laboratories used diverse techniques to prepare libraries and sequence TCR repertoires. Leukapheresis yielded between about 0.85 and 10 billion PBMCs per donor. Here is what the overall study found, with its caveats: Sharing across four donors was observed for approximately 4.6% of naive CD4, over 3% of naive CD8, over 2% of memory CD4, and approximately 0.41% of memory CD8 clonotypes. The small number of donors limited the genetic and exposure-history diversity represented. Even with the large sequencing depth, rarefaction of the sorted-subset datasets indicated that sequencing was incomplete. Larger estimated clonotype richness was generally found for naive subsets than for memory subsets. Based on pairwise subsampling, the degree of clonotype sharing among donors was expected to be affected by sequencing depth. Sampling was restricted to blood, and TCR repertoires in tissues likely differ from the TCR repertoires found in blood. Compared with non-shared clonotypes, clonotypes shared by all four sorted-subset donors had higher generation probabilities.

Donors were healthy HIV-negative adults with no recently reported acute infections or vaccinations. All donors were Caucasian adults living in Nashville, Tennessee, USA. CD4+ T cells were enriched by magnetic negative selection, after which naive cells were positively selected on CD45RA and the negative fraction was taken as the memory subset. After blood collection by leukapheresis, PBMCs were isolated using Ficoll-Histopaque density gradient centrifugation and then cryopreserved in the vapor phase of liquid nitrogen. Analytical flow cytometry was used to check the purity and quantity of every magnetically sorted T cell population. From each sorted fraction, genomic DNA was isolated and quantified by UV absorbance on a Nanodrop 2000c. CDR1 and CDR2, looked up from the germline V gene, are KGHSH and LQKENI. The CDR3, cysteine through phenylalanine, is 13 amino acids long. This entry keeps only the CDR3 DNA: 39 bases, framed from base 1. V gives up 6 bases and J gives up 4 bases, and the segment between their germline ends measures 12 bases.

The rearrangement combines TRBV18 with TRBJ1-1; the D gene remains uncertain. The sequence derives from a man between 18 and 29 years old in good health. Sequencing used memory CD4+ T cells sorted from blood. Sample cell subset or site, as interpreted from the label and publication: CD45RA-negative fraction. The DNA reads TGTGCCAGCTCCTTCGGGGAAGCCACTGAAGCTTTCTTT. The resulting protein is CASSFGEATEAFF.